This T cell receptor (beta chain) was sequenced in a study of post-analysis software for immune sequencing data. Notes on the study in general: Compared against controls, patients with multiple sclerosis displayed significantly lower normalized Chao1 diversity. Included in a set of five TRBV segments more frequent in patients than controls were TRBV5-6, TRBV5-1 and TRBV20-1. Strong same-batch co-clustering of samples appeared with F measure clustering.

The V gene lost 3 bases and the J gene lost 1 base, with 12 bases spanning the gap. CDR3 size: 15 residues. Germline lookup yields CDR1 MGHDK and CDR2 SYGVNS. Included in the TCR beta cDNA libraries were unique molecular identifiers. About 500,000 cDNA molecules were obtained per 1 to 10 million input T cells. TCRdb independently ran MiXCR on the PCR reads; one entry per CDR3 protein. This sample has roughly 580,000 distinct CDR3 sequences, with about 40% found just once. This clonotype has only a few counts. Its matching antigen is unknown. This TCR was recovered from a girl between 10 and 17 years old with multiple sclerosis. Sequences were obtained from blood. This chain connects TRBV25-1 to TRBJ1-1; no firm D call. CDR3 protein: CASSDGRVGNTEAFF. The CDR3 DNA sequence: TGTGCCAGCAGTGATGGAAGGGTCGGGAACACTGAAGCTTTCTTT.